Only a few counts were recorded for the clone carrying this TCR beta chain. This specimen belongs to a study of T cells in Graves' hyperthyroidism and ophthalmopathy. Amplified TCR beta CDR3 regions came from RNA transcripts. TCR CDR3 regions were first amplified by RT-PCR with HTBI primers. TCRdb re-analysed the multiplex PCR reads in MiXCR, keeping a single row per CDR3 protein. The table shows approximately 400,000 distinct CDR3 sequences, with around an eighth occurring only once. The specimen sequenced was blood. This sequence was found in a man aged 45 to 65 with Graves' ophthalmopathy.

The DNA of the CDR3 is TGTGCCAGCAGCCCCTCTTCCACAGGGAGTGAGCAGTTCTTC. Translation: CASSPSSTGSEQFF. The chain employs TRBV3-1 and TRBJ2-1, with D possibly being TRBD1 (6 bases). The germline CDR1 and CDR2 sequences are LGHDT and YNNKEL (reference sequence). Trimming pared 4 bases from V and 9 bases from J, leaving 16 bases between. The CDR3 loop spans 14 amino acids.